This entry concerns a single T cell receptor (beta chain). The sample comes from a study of cytomegalovirus exposure and HLA in healthy donors. Both 60 Vbeta primers and 13 Jbeta primers went into the PCR. The table came from immunoSEQ multiplex PCR; TCRdb's copy has only in-frame clones and leaves some out. Of approximately 210,000 clones listed, 80% to 85% are singletons. Germline V gene lookup returns CDR1 SGHVS and CDR2 FNYEAQ. This CDR3 has 16 residues. The J segment lost 4 bases and the V segment lost 0 bases, leaving 6 bases of the junction unmatched. The chain combines TRBV7-6 with TRBJ2-1; 7 nucleotides line up with TRBD2. The clonotype was recovered from a woman aged 40-49 years in good health and CMV-seronegative. What was sequenced was PBMCs. CDR3 residues: CASSLAFGGGYNEQFF. CDR3 nucleotides: TGTGCCAGCAGCTTAGCTTTTGGCGGGGGATACAATGAGCAGTTCTTC.